The text below deals with one TCR beta chain. Profiling relied on immunoSEQ multiplex PCR, and the TCRdb table lists in-frame clones only, not all of them. The repertoire holds under 400,000 clones, approximately 86% seen once, with 4% to 5.5% in the top ten. The data were taken from a study of blood T cell repertoires in COVID-19. V shed 2 bases, J shed 10 bases, and the junction held 6 bases outside the gene matches. Germline assignment: CDR1 MNHEY and CDR2 SVGEGT. The CDR3 is 15 amino acids. Sequenced material: PBMCs or T cells enriched from blood (not recorded which). The genes are TRBV6-2 or TRBV6-3 and TRBJ1-6; 9 bases line up with TRBD1. This receptor was identified in a woman aged 35 to 49 with acute COVID-19. The CDR3 here is CASSYRTGEGSPLHF. DNA for the CDR3: TGTGCCAGCAGTTACCGGACAGGGGAGGGATCACCCCTCCACTTT.